Shown below are 7 T cell receptor beta chains from a single sample sequenced in a study of blood T cell repertoires in COVID-19. The repertoire was sequenced with immunoSEQ multiplex PCR; TCRdb's copy has only in-frame clones and lacks some. In the table there are roughly 350,000 clones, 80% to 90% of which are singletons. Sequenced material: peripheral blood. These receptors were obtained from a woman in her twenties or thirties with COVID-19, enrolled during active disease.

The genes are TRBV12-5 and TRBJ1-2, with D tentatively TRBD1 (6 bases). Germline V gene data show CDR1 as LGHNT and CDR2 as FRNRAP. Trimming pared 1 base from V and 8 bases from J, leaving 14 bases between. This CDR3 contains 14 residues. The CDR3 protein is CASGLETGFRGYTF. CDR3 bases: TGTGCTAGTGGTTTGGAAACAGGGTTTCGCGGCTACACCTTC. The full variable domain, with the rest looked up from reference TRBV12-5 and TRBJ1-2, is DARVTQTPRHKVTEMGQEVTMRCQPILGHNTVFWYRQTMMQGLELLAYFRNRAPLDDSGMPKDRFSAEMPDATLATLKIQPSEPRDSAVYFCASGLETGFRGYTFGSGTRLTVV.

V gene TRBV19 combines with J gene TRBJ2-2; tentative D call: TRBD2 (6 bases). The CDR3 totals 15 residues. CDR1 is LNHDA and CDR2 is SQIVND in the germline V gene (reference sequence). V was trimmed by 5 bases and J by 2 bases, leaving 12 bases between them. CDR3 sequence reads: CASSAGRSNTGELFF. DNA of the CDR3: TGTGCCAGTAGTGCCGGGAGATCTAACACCGGGGAGCTGTTTTTT. Complete variable domain (other parts from reference TRBV19 and TRBJ2-2): DGGITQSPKYLFRKEGQNVTLSCEQNLNHDAMYWYRQDPGQGLRLIYYSQIVNDFQKGDIAEGYSVSREKKESFPLTVTSAQKNPTAFYLCASSAGRSNTGELFFGEGSRLTVL.

In DNA form, the CDR3 reads TGTGCCAGCAGTTGGACAGGGTTCCATGGCTACACCTTC. Its translation is CASSWTGFHGYTF. V gene TRBV28 combines with J gene TRBJ1-2; 8 nucleotides line up with TRBD1. CDR3 length: 13 amino acids. J gave up 6 bases and V 4 bases, and 4 bases lay outside the gene matches. In germline, CDR1 is MDHEN, CDR2 SYDVKM.

The gene calls are TRBV2 and TRBJ1-2, with D perhaps TRBD1 (5 bases). The germline V gene encodes CDR1 SNHLY and CDR2 FYNNEI. The CDR3 extends over 15 amino acids. Trimming took off 6 bases at V and 4 bases at J, with 18 bases between the two ends. CDR3 bases: TGTGCCAGCAGCCCTTCACAGGATGTTGCCTATGGCTACACCTTC. Translated, it gives CASSPSQDVAYGYTF.

V is TRBV7-2 and J is TRBJ1-6; D call uncertain. The CDR3 runs to 15 residues. The germline V gene has CDR1 SGHTA and CDR2 FQGNSA. Trimming shortened V by 1 base and J by 9 bases, and 13 bases separated the two germline ends. CDR3 residues: CASSLDQNVASPLHF. The CDR3 region has the DNA TGTGCCAGCAGCTTAGACCAAAATGTGGCTTCACCCCTCCACTTT. The variable domain in full, with the rest retrieved from reference TRBV7-2 and TRBJ1-6, is GAGVSQSPSNKVTEKGKDVELRCDPISGHTALYWYRQSLGQGLEFLIYFQGNSAPDKSGLPSDRFSAERTGGSVSTLTIQRTQQEDSAVYLCASSLDQNVASPLHFGNGTRLTVT.

The chain uses TRBV5-8 and TRBJ1-2; D is ambiguous. CDR1 and CDR2 (germline): SGHTS, YDEGEE. V lost 4 bases to trimming and J lost 6 bases, with 13 bases between them. CDR3 size: 13 residues. The chain's CDR3 is CASSLVPTNGYTF. In nucleotides, the CDR3 is TGTGCCAGCAGCCTGGTACCCACAAATGGCTACACCTTC.

V gene TRBV6-1 combines with J gene TRBJ1-2; D is perhaps TRBD1 (5 bases). The V end was cut by 3 bases, the J end by 4 bases, with 15 bases between. Germline CDR1 MNHNS, CDR2 SASEGT. This CDR3 is 15 amino acids long. CDR3 region: CASSDGRALGYGYTF. The CDR3 coding sequence is TGTGCCAGCAGTGACGGCAGGGCGCTTGGCTATGGCTACACCTTC.